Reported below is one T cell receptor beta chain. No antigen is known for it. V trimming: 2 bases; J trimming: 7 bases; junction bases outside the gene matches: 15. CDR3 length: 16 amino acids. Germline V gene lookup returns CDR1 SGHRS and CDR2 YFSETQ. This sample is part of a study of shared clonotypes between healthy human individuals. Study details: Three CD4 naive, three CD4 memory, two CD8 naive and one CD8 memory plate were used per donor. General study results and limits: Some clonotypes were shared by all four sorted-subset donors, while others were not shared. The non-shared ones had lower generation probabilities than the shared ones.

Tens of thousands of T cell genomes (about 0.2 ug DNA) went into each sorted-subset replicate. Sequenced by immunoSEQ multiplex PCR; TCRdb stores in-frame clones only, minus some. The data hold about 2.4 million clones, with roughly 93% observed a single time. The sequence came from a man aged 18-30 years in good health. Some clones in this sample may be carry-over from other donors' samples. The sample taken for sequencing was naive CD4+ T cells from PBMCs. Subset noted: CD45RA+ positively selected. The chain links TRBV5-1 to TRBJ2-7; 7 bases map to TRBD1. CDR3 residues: CASSFTQGSPLGEQYF. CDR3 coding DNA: TGCGCCAGCAGCTTCACACAGGGGTCCCCCTTAGGGGAGCAGTACTTC.